Below are 29 T cell receptor beta chains sequenced from a single sample in a study of long-term antiretroviral therapy in people with HIV. The immunoSEQ assay was v3.0, run at survey level. Only in-frame clones appear in the TCRdb table, and some are missing; sequencing was by immunoSEQ multiplex PCR. The sample lists around 28,000 clones, 85% occurring once. The sample was unsorted PBMCs, taken 2.3 years after starting antiretroviral therapy. These receptors were collected from a man aged 40-49 years with HIV.

This chain connects TRBV18 to TRBJ2-2; no clear D. The CDR3 loop spans 14 amino acids. Between the trimmed V and J ends, which lost 4 bases and 2 bases, there was a span of 8 bases. Germline V gives CDR1 KGHSH, CDR2 LQKENI. CDR3 coding DNA: TGTGCCAGCTCACGGGTCACTAACACCGGGGAGCTGTTTTTT. Translating it yields CASSRVTNTGELFF.

The chain couples TRBV6-5 to TRBJ1-1; D not resolved. Germline CDR1 is MNHEY and CDR2 is SVGAGI. V shed 0 bases and J shed 1 base, with 12 bases lying between them. CDR3 length equals 16 residues. The CDR3 DNA follows: TGTGCCAGCAGTTACTCGGAGCCAGTAGGGAACACTGAAGCTTTCTTT. This encodes CASSYSEPVGNTEAFF.

The chain couples TRBV30 to TRBJ1-1; tentative D call: TRBD1 (5 bases). The CDR3 extends over 14 amino acids. CDR1 GTSNPN and CDR2 SVGIG come from the germline V gene (reference sequence). V was clipped by 1 base and J by 1 base, with 10 bases between them. In DNA, the CDR3 is TGTGCCTGGAGTGACGGGACGGCGAACACTGAAGCTTTCTTT. It codes for CAWSDGTANTEAFF. The full variable domain, its missing parts supplied by reference TRBV30 and TRBJ1-1, is SQTIHQWPATLVQPVGSPLSLECTVEGTSNPNLYWYRQAAGRGLQLLFYSVGIGQISSEVPQNLSASRPQDRQFILSSKKLLLSDSGFYLCAWSDGTANTEAFFGQGTRLTVV.

The chain has TRBV5-1 and TRBJ2-7; D is unclear. V was shortened by 2 bases and J by 2 bases, with 8 bases between the two germline ends. This CDR3 region has 13 residues. From germline, CDR1 is SGHRS and CDR2 YFSETQ. CDR3 bases: TGCGCCAGCAGCTTTAACAATCCCTACGAGCAGTACTTC. Amino acid sequence: CASSFNNPYEQYF.

The V and J genes are TRBV2 and TRBJ1-1; D gene ambiguous. This CDR3 has 11 amino acids. The germline V gene encodes CDR1 SNHLY and CDR2 FYNNEI. The V gene lost 8 bases and the J gene lost 5 bases, with 9 bases spanning the gap. Written as DNA, the CDR3 is TGTGCCAGCGGAGGCGAAACTGAAGCTTTCTTT. It translates to CASGGETEAFF.

The table lists this clone with a few counts. The chain has TRBV7-8 and TRBJ2-7, with 8 bases that match TRBD2. The CDR3 loop spans 14 amino acids. Germline trimming cut 8 bases from V and 2 bases from J; bases unmatched to any gene: 8. Germline V gene lookup returns CDR1 SGHVS and CDR2 FQNEAQ. CDR3 nucleotide sequence: TGTGCCAGCGGGCGGCGGGGGGCTACCTACGAGCAGTACTTC. This codes for CASGRRGATYEQYF.

The chain is built from TRBV5-1 and TRBJ2-5; 7 bases align to TRBD2. The CDR3 covers 16 residues. The V gene's germline CDR1 is SGHRS and CDR2 YFSETQ. J gave up 3 bases and V 4 bases, and 12 bases lay outside the gene matches. The CDR3 is CASSERGRVLKETQYF. The CDR3 DNA is TGCGCCAGCAGCGAAAGAGGGAGGGTTCTTAAAGAGACCCAGTACTTC.

V usage is TRBV2 and J usage is TRBJ2-7; 8 bases map to TRBD2. The junction had 5 bases not matched to a gene; V was cut back by 7 bases and J by 3 bases. This CDR3 contains 13 residues. Germline V gene sequence: CDR1 SNHLY, CDR2 FYNNEI. The CDR3 sequence: CASKREGYYEQYF. The CDR3 DNA reads as TGTGCCAGCAAACGGGAGGGTTACTACGAGCAGTACTTC.

The chain has TRBV5-1 and TRBJ2-7, with 16 bases fitting TRBD2. The CDR3 is 17 residues long. After removal of 3 bases from V and 2 bases from J, the junction contained 5 bases not matched to a gene. CDR1 and CDR2 from the germline V gene are SGHRS and YFSETQ. The CDR3 DNA reads TGCGCCAGCAGCTCGGGACTAGCGGGAGGGTATGCCTACGAGCAGTACTTC. Translation gives CASSSGLAGGYAYEQYF.

The CDR3 is CASSSQPQHF. For the CDR3, the DNA is TGTGCCAGCAGTTCCCAGCCCCAGCATTTT. This chain connects TRBV6-5 to TRBJ1-5; D remains ambiguous. The V end was cut by 4 bases, the J end by 7 bases, with 2 bases between. The CDR3 length is 10 residues. From germline, CDR1 is MNHEY and CDR2 SVGAGI.

J is TRBJ2-3 and V is TRBV25-1; TRBD2 might be the D (6 bases). Germline V lookup: CDR1 MGHDK, CDR2 SYGVNS. The CDR3 runs to 15 residues. Trimming took off 0 bases at V and 4 bases at J, with 11 bases between the two ends. The CDR3 loop reads CASSEYWGDADTQYF. The CDR3 DNA follows: TGTGCCAGCAGTGAATATTGGGGGGACGCAGATACGCAGTATTTT.

This clone was observed once. The V gene is TRBV4-1, the J gene TRBJ2-6; TRBD2 is a possible D gene (6 bases). The CDR3 totals 19 residues. Between the trimmed V and J ends, which lost 0 bases and 2 bases, there was a span of 17 bases. The germline gives CDR1 MGHRA, CDR2 YSYEKL. In DNA form, the CDR3 reads TGCGCCAGCAGCCAAGATTACACTTCGGGGGTCCCTGGGGCCAACGTCCTGACTTTC. Amino acid sequence: CASSQDYTSGVPGANVLTF.

The gene calls are TRBV30 and TRBJ1-2; 9 nucleotides match TRBD1. The germline V gene has CDR1 GTSNPN and CDR2 SVGIG (reference sequence). The V gene end was trimmed by 5 bases and the J gene end by 7 bases; junction bases not matched to a gene: 5. CDR3 length: 12 amino acids. CDR3 sequence reads: CAWGTGLGGYTF. CDR3 bases: TGTGCCTGGGGGACAGGGTTGGGTGGCTACACCTTC.

The chain joins TRBV27 to TRBJ2-1; no definite D call. Trimming cost V 5 bases and J 4 bases, with 15 bases left between them. Germline assignment: CDR1 MNHEY and CDR2 SMNVEV (reference sequence). This CDR3 is 15 amino acids long. The CDR3, as DNA: TGTGCCAGCAGTCCCTTAGCAGGCGAGTACAATGAGCAGTTCTTC. Translation gives CASSPLAGEYNEQFF.

The CDR3: CASSPLGAGGGGDTQYF. The CDR3 DNA is TGCGCCAGCAGCCCTCTAGGTGCGGGGGGCGGGGGAGATACGCAGTATTTT. The V call is TRBV5-1, the J call TRBJ2-3, with 8 bases that match TRBD2. Per the germline V gene, CDR1 is SGHRS and CDR2 is YFSETQ. Germline trimming cut 4 bases from V and 5 bases from J; bases unmatched to any gene: 15. The CDR3 totals 17 residues. Variable domain in full (rest from reference TRBV5-1 and TRBJ2-3): KAGVTQTPRYLIKTRGQQVTLSCSPISGHRSVSWYQQTPGQGLQFLFEYFSETQRNKGNFPGRFSGRQFSNSRSEMNVSTLELGDSALYLCASSPLGAGGGGDTQYFGPGTRLTVL.

This clone has more than one count but fewer than ten. The rearrangement joins TRBV6-1 to TRBJ1-5; D is possibly TRBD1 (6 bases). The V end was cut by 4 bases, the J end by 5 bases, with 12 bases between. Germline CDR1 reads MNHNS; CDR2 reads SASEGT. This CDR3 comprises 14 residues. The CDR3 sequence is CASSGWQGYQPQHF. In DNA, the CDR3 is TGTGCCAGCAGTGGCTGGCAGGGGTATCAGCCCCAGCATTTT.

This chain joins TRBV21-1 and TRBJ1-5. TRBV21-1 is classified as a pseudogene. The CDR3 covers 20 residues. CDR3 in amino acids: CASSKSPYYQAGVSNQPQHF. The CDR3 coding sequence is TGTGCCAGCAGCAAATCCCCCTATTACCAAGCTGGAGTTAGCAATCAGCCCCAGCATTTT.

This clone was picked up one time. This chain links TRBV27 with TRBJ1-1, with D possibly matching TRBD1 (6 bases). In germline, CDR1 is MNHEY, CDR2 SMNVEV (reference sequence). The CDR3 loop spans 12 amino acids. V lost 11 bases, J lost 3 bases, and 13 bases lay in between. CDR3 nucleotides: TGTGCCGCCGGAGGGGGGTACACTGAAGCTTTCTTT. It yields the protein CAAGGGYTEAFF.

The chain couples TRBV7-9 to TRBJ2-7; D possibly corresponds to TRBD1 (6 bases). The CDR3 totals 14 residues. Trimming took 5 bases from V and 3 from J, leaving 14 bases between them. Germline-derived CDR1 and CDR2 are SEHNR and FQNEAQ (reference sequence). The CDR3 DNA is TGTGCCAGCAGCCCAGCCCTAGGGGGCTACGAGCAGTACTTC. The encoded protein is CASSPALGGYEQYF.

The chain employs TRBV6-1 and TRBJ2-2; 9 bases line up with TRBD1. The CDR3 sequence is 15 residues long. CDR1 and CDR2 from the germline V gene are MNHNS and SASEGT. V was pared by 3 bases and J by 7 bases, with 6 bases of the junction left unmatched. CDR3 sequence reads: CASSDGTGIGGELFF. CDR3 DNA sequence: TGTGCCAGCAGTGATGGGACAGGGATCGGCGGGGAGCTGTTTTTT.

This chain connects TRBV10-2 to TRBJ2-5, with TRBD2 identical over 12 bases. CDR1 WSHSY and CDR2 SAAADI come from the germline V gene. The CDR3 sequence is 16 residues long. The V segment lost 4 bases and the J segment 5 bases; nucleotides outside the gene matches: 8. The CDR3 here is CASSGRLAGVGETQYF. CDR3 bases: TGCGCCAGCAGTGGTCGACTAGCGGGAGTAGGGGAGACCCAGTACTTC.

As regards this clone: Other DNA sequences from this sample encode an identical CDR3 as well. This chain links TRBV6-5 with TRBJ2-7, with D maybe TRBD2 (5 bases). V was cut by 2 bases and J by 4 bases, with 12 bases left in between. CDR1 MNHEY and CDR2 SVGAGI come from the germline V gene. The CDR3 consists of 14 residues. DNA of the CDR3: TGTGCCAGCAGTTACGGCGGGTCGGGTTACGAGCAGTACTTC. It translates to CASSYGGSGYEQYF.

The CDR3 sequence is CASSQDSGLQQFF. The CDR3 nucleotides read TGCGCCAGCAGCCAAGATTCGGGACTTCAGCAGTTCTTC. V is TRBV4-1 and J is TRBJ2-1; a weak D match, TRBD2 (6 bases). Germline values: CDR1 MGHRA, CDR2 YSYEKL. V was pared by 0 bases and J by 11 bases, with 11 bases between. The CDR3 runs to 13 residues.

The chain employs TRBV9 and TRBJ1-2; D gene unclear. Trimming took 0 bases from V and 2 from J, leaving 8 bases between them. CDR3 length: 14 residues. Germline V gene lookup returns CDR1 SGDLS and CDR2 YYNGEE. CDR3 DNA sequence: TGTGCCAGCAGCGTAGTTTCTGGGAACTATGGCTACACCTTC. Translating gives CASSVVSGNYGYTF.

The V gene is TRBV18, the J gene TRBJ1-2; 8 bases are a match to TRBD1. Looked up from germline, CDR1 is KGHSH and CDR2 is LQKENI. The CDR3 contains 14 residues. V was clipped by 2 bases and J by 8 bases; unmatched bases: 7. Written as DNA, the CDR3 is TGTGCCAGCTCACCAGGACAGGGTCAACTCGGCTACACCTTC. Protein: CASSPGQGQLGYTF. The full variable domain, completed using reference TRBV18 and TRBJ1-2, is NAGVMQNPRHLVRRRGQEARLRCSPMKGHSHVYWYRQLPEEGLKFMVYLQKENIIDESGMPKERFSAEFPKEGPSILRIQQVVRGDSAAYFCASSPGQGQLGYTFGSGTRLTVV.

This rearrangement joins TRBV27 to TRBJ2-3; D is ambiguous. Germline CDR1 MNHEY, CDR2 SMNVEV (reference sequence). The CDR3 has 14 amino acids. Trimming pared 1 base from V and 2 bases from J, leaving 7 bases between. The CDR3, as DNA: TGTGCCAGCAGTTTATTTGGGAACACAGATACGCAGTATTTT. Protein sequence: CASSLFGNTDTQYF.

The V and J genes are TRBV11-3 and TRBJ2-1; no firm D call. The CDR3 totals 11 residues. The germline gives CDR1 SGHNT, CDR2 YENEEA. The V and J ends lost 2 bases and 7 bases respectively, with 3 bases between them. The CDR3 nucleotides are TGTGCCAGCAGCTTAAAAAATGAGCAGTTCTTC. Encoded protein: CASSLKNEQFF.

This rearrangement joins TRBV7-6 to TRBJ2-3, with 11 bases matching TRBD2. Germline V gene sequence: CDR1 SGHVS, CDR2 FNYEAQ. V dropped 5 bases and J dropped 4; count of bases not matched to a gene: 8. The CDR3 spans 16 residues. As DNA, the CDR3 is TGTGCCAGCAGCACCATAGCGGGAGGGGCGGCAGATACGCAGTATTTT. Translation gives CASSTIAGGAADTQYF.

The CDR3 nucleotides read TGTGCCAGCAGTGAATACGCCCGCTACACCTTC. Protein: CASSEYARYTF. The chain uses TRBV6-1 and TRBJ1-2; D is uncertain. The CDR3 sequence is 11 residues long. Per germline, CDR1 MNHNS and CDR2 SASEGT. Trimming pared 2 bases from V and 9 bases from J, leaving 7 bases between.